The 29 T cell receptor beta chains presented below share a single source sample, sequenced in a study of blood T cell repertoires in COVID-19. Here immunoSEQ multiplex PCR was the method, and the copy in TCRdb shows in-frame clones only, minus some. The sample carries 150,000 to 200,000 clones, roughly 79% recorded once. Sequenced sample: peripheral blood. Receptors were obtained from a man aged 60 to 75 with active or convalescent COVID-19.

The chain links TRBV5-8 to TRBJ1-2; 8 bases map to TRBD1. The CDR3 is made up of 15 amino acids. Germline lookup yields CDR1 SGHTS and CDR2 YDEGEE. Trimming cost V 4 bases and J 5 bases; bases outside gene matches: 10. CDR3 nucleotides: TGTGCCAGCAGCCAGGTCAGGGGGCGTGGGTATGGCTACACCTTC. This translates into CASSQVRGRGYGYTF. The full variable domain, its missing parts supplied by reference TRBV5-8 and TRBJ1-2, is EAGVTQSPTHLIKTRGQQATLRCSPISGHTSVYWYQQALGLGLQFLLWYDEGEERNRGNFPPRFSGRQFPNYSSELNVNALELEDSALYLCASSQVRGRGYGYTFGSGTRLTVV.

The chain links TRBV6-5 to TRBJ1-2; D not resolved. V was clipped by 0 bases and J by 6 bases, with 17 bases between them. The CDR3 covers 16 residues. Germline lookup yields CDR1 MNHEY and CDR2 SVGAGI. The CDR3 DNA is TGTGCCAGCAGTTACTCGATAGAGGCATTTTCCAATGGCTACACCTTC. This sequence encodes CASSYSIEAFSNGYTF.

CDR3 residues: CARFPSGVKTDTQYF. The CDR3 coding sequence is TGTGCCAGATTCCCTTCAGGGGTAAAGACAGATACGCAGTATTTT. The chain employs TRBV19 and TRBJ2-3; D possibly corresponds to TRBD1 (6 bases). The length of the CDR3 is 15 residues. Germline CDR1 LNHDA, CDR2 SQIVND (reference sequence). Trimming took 9 bases from V and 3 from J, leaving 19 bases between them.

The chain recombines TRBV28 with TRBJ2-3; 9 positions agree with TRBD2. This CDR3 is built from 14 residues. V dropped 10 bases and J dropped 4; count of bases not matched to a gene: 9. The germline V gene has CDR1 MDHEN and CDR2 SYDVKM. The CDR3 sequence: CATDLSGSADTQYF. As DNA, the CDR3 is TGTGCCACCGATCTTAGCGGGAGTGCAGATACGCAGTATTTT.

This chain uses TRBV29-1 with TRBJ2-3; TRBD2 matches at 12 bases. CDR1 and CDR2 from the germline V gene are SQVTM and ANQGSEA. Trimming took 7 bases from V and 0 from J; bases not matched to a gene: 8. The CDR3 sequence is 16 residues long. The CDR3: CSARTTSGSSTDTQYF. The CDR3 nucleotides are TGCAGCGCTAGAACGACTAGCGGGAGCAGCACAGATACGCAGTATTTT.

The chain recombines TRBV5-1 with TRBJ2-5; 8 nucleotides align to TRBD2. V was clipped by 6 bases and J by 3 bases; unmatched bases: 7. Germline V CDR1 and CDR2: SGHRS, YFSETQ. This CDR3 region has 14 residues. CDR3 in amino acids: CASKVSGGEETQYF. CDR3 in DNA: TGCGCCAGCAAGGTATCCGGGGGGGAAGAGACCCAGTACTTC.

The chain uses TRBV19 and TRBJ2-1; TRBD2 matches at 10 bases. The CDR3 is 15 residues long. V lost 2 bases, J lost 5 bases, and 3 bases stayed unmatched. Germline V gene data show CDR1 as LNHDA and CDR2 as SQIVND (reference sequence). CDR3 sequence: CASSINLAGDNEQFF. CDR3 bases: TGTGCCAGTAGTATAAATCTAGCGGGAGACAATGAGCAGTTCTTC.

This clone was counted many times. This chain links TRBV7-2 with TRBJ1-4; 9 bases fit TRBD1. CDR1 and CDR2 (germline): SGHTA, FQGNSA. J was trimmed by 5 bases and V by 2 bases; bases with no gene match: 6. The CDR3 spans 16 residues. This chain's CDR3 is CASSLYRGTGNEKLFF. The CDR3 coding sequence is TGTGCCAGCAGCTTATATCGAGGGACAGGGAATGAAAAACTGTTTTTT.

As DNA, the CDR3 is TGCGCCAGCAGCCAAGATGGAGGGGCCGAGGGTGGCTACACCTTC. This codes for CASSQDGGAEGGYTF. The chain couples TRBV4-3 to TRBJ1-2; a weak D match, TRBD1 (5 bases). The CDR3 totals 15 residues. From germline, CDR1 is LGHNA and CDR2 YSLEER. V was cut by 0 bases and J by 7 bases, with 15 bases left in between.

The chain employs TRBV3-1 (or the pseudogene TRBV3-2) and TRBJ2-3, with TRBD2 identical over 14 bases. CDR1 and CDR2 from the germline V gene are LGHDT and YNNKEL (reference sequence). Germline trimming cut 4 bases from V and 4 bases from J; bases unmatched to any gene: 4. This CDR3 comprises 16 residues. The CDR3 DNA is TGTGCCAGCAGCCTTGGGACTAGCGGGAGACCAGATACGCAGTATTTT. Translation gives CASSLGTSGRPDTQYF.

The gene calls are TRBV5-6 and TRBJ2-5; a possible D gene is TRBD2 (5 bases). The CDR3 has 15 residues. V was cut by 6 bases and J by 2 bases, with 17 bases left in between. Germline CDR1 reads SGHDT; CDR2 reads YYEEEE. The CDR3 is CASTHIGGRQETQYF. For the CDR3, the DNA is TGTGCCAGCACCCACATCGGAGGAAGACAAGAGACCCAGTACTTC.

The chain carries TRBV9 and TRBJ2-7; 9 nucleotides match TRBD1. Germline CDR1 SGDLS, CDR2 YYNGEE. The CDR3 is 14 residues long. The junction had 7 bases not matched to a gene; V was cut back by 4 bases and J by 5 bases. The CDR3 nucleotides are TGTGCCAGCAGCCCCCGGGACAGGGATAACGAGCAGTACTTC. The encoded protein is CASSPRDRDNEQYF.

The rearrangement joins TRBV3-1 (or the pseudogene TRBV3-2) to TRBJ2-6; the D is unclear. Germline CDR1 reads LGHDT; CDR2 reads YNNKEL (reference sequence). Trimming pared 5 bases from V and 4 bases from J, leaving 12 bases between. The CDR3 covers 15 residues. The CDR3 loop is CASSLSPGGANVLTF. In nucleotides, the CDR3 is TGTGCCAGCAGCTTATCCCCCGGGGGGGCCAACGTCCTGACTTTC.

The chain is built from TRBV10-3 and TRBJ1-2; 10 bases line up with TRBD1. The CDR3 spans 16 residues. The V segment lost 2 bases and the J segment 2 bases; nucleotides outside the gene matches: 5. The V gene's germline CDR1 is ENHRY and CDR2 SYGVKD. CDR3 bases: TGTGCCATCAGTGAGGGACAGGGGGTACGGAACTATGGCTACACCTTC. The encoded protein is CAISEGQGVRNYGYTF.

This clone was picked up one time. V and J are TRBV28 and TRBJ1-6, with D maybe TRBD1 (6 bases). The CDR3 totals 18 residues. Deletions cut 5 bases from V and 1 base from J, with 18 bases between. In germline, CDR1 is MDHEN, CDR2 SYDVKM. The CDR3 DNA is TGTGCCAGCAGTGCCAGTACAGGGTTAGGATCCTATAATTCACCCCTCCACTTT. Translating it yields CASSASTGLGSYNSPLHF.

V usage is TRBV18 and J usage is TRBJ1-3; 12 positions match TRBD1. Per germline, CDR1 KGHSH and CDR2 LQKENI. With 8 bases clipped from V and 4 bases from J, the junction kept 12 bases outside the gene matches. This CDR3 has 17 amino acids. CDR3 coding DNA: TGTGCCAGCGAATACGGGACAGGGGGCACAAGAGGAAACACCATATATTTT. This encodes CASEYGTGGTRGNTIYF.

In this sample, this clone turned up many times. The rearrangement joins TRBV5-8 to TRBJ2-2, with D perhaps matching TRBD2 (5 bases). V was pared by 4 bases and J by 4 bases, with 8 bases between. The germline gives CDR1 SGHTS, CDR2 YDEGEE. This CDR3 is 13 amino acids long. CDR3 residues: CASSQTITGELFF. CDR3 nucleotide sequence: TGTGCCAGCAGCCAGACTATCACCGGGGAGCTGTTTTTT.

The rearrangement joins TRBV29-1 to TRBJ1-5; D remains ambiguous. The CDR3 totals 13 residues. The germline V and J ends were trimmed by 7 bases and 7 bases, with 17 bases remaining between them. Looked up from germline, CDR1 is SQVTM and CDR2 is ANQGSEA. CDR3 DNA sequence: TGCAGCGCCACCCCAAGTAGCGGGCAGCCCCAGCATTTT. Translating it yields CSATPSSGQPQHF.

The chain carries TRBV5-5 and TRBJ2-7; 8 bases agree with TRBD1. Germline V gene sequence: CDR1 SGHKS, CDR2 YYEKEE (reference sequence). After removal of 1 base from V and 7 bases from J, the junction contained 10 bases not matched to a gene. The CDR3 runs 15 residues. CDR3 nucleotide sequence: TGTGCCAGCAGCTTGCAACAGGGGGGCCGGGGGGAGCAGTACTTC. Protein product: CASSLQQGGRGEQYF.

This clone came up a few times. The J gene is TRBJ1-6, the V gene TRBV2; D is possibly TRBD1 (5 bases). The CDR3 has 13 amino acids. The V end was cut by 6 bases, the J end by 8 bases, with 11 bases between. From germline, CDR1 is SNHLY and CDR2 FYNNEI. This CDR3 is CASRKDRDSPLHF. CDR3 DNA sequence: TGTGCCAGCAGAAAAGACAGAGATTCACCCCTCCACTTT.

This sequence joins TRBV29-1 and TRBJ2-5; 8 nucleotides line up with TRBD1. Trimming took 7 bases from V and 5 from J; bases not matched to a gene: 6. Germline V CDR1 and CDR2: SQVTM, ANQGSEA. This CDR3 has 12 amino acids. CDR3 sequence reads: CSAYRGSETQYF. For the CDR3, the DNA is TGCAGCGCCTACAGGGGGAGCGAGACCCAGTACTTC.

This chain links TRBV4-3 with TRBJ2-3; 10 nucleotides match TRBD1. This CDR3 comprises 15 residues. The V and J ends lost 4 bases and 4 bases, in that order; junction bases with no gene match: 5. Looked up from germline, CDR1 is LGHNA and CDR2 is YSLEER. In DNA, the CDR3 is TGCGCCAGCAGCCTCCGGGACAGGGGCGCAGATACGCAGTATTTT. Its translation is CASSLRDRGADTQYF.

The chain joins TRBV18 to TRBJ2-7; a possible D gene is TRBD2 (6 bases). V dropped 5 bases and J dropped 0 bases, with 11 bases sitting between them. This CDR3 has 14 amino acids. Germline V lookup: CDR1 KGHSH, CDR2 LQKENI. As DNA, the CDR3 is TGTGCCAGCTCAGAGGGACTGAGCTCCTACGAGCAGTACTTC. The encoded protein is CASSEGLSSYEQYF. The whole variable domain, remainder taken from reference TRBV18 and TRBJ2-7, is NAGVMQNPRHLVRRRGQEARLRCSPMKGHSHVYWYRQLPEEGLKFMVYLQKENIIDESGMPKERFSAEFPKEGPSILRIQQVVRGDSAAYFCASSEGLSSYEQYFGPGTRLTVT.

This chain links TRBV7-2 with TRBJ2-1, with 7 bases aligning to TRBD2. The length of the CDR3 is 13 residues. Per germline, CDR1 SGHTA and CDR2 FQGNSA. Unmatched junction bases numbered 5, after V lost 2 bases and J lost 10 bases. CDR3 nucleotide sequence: TGTGCCAGCAGCTTATGGCGGGAGTCAGAGCAGTTCTTC. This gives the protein CASSLWRESEQFF.

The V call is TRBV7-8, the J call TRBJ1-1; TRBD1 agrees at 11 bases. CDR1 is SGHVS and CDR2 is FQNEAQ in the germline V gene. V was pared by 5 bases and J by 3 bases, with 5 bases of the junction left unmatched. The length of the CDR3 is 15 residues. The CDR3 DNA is TGTGCCAGCAGCGCGGGACAGGGGGAATACACTGAAGCTTTCTTT. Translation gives CASSAGQGEYTEAFF.

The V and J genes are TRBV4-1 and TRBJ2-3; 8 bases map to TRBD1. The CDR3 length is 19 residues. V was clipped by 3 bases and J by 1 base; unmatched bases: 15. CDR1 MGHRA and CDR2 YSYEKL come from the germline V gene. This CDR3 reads CASSQRIALPTGGTDTQYF. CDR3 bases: TGCGCCAGCAGCCAGCGAATTGCCCTCCCGACAGGGGGCACAGATACGCAGTATTTT.

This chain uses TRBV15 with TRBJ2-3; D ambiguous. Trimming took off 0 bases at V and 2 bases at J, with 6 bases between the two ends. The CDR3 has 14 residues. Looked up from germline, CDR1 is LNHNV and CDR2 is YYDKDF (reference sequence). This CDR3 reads CATSRDGYTDTQYF. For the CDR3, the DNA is TGTGCCACCAGCAGAGACGGGTACACAGATACGCAGTATTTT. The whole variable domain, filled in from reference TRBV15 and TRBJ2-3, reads DAMVIQNPRYQVTQFGKPVTLSCSQTLNHNVMYWYQQKSSQAPKLLFHYYDKDFNNEADTPDNFQSRRPNTSFCFLDIRSPGLGDTAMYLCATSRDGYTDTQYFGPGTRLTVL.

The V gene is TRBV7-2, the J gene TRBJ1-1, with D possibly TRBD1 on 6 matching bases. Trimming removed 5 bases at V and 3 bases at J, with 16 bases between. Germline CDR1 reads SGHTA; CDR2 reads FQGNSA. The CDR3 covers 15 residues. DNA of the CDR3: TGTGCCAGCAGCCCCCTGGACAGACGGGACACTGAAGCTTTCTTT. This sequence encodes CASSPLDRRDTEAFF.

The CDR3 DNA reads TGTGCCAGCACCGCCAGGGGAAGCGGGGCGAACACCGGGGAGCTGTTTTTT. It translates to CASTARGSGANTGELFF. This rearrangement joins TRBV27 to TRBJ2-2, with a weak D call TRBD2 (7 bases). V lost 7 bases to trimming and J lost 0 bases, with 18 bases between them. In germline, CDR1 is MNHEY, CDR2 SMNVEV (reference sequence). The length of the CDR3 is 17 residues.